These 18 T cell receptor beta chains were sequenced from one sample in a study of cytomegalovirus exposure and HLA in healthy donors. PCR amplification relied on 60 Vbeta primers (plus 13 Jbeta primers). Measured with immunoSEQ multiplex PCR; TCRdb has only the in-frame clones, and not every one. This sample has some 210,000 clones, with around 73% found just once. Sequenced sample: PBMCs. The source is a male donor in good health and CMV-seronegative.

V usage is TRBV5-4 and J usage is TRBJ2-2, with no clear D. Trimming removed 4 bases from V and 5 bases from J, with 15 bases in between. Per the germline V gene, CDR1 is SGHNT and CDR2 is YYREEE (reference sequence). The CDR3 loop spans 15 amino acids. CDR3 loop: CASSLDSTGTGELFF. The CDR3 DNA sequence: TGTGCCAGCAGCCTAGACTCCACCGGGACCGGGGAGCTGTTTTTT.

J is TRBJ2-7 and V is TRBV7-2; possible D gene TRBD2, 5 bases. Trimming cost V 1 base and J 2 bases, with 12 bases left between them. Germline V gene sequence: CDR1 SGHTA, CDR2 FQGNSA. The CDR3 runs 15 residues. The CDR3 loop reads CASSLGVGKAYEQYF. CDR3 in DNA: TGTGCCAGCAGCTTAGGGGTCGGGAAGGCCTACGAGCAGTACTTC.

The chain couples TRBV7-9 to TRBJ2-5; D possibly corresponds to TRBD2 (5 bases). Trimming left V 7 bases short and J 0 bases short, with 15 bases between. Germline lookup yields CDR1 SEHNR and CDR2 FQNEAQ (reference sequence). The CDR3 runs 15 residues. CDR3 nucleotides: TGTGCCAGCACCCGCGGCCTGACTAACCAAGAGACCCAGTACTTC. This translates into CASTRGLTNQETQYF. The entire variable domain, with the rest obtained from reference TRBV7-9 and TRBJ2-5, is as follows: DTGVSQNPRHKITKRGQNVTFRCDPISEHNRLYWYRQTLGQGPEFLTYFQNEAQLEKSRLLSDRFSAERPKGSFSTLEIQRTEQGDSAMYLCASTRGLTNQETQYFGPGTRLLVL.

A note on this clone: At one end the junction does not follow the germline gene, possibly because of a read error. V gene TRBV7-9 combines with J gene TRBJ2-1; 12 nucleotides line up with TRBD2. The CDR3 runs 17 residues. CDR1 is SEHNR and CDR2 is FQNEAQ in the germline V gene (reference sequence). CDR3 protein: CSSSLGTSGFVEGEQFF. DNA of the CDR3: TGTTCCAGCAGCCTGGGGACTAGCGGGTTTGTCGAAGGTGAGCAGTTCTTC.

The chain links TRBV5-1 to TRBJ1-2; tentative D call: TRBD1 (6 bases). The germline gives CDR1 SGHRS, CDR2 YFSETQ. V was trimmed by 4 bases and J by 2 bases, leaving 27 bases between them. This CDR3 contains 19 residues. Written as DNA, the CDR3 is TGCGCCAGCAGCCTTGAGGGCGCCATCAACAGGGTAGGAAACTATGGCTACACCTTC. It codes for CASSLEGAINRVGNYGYTF.

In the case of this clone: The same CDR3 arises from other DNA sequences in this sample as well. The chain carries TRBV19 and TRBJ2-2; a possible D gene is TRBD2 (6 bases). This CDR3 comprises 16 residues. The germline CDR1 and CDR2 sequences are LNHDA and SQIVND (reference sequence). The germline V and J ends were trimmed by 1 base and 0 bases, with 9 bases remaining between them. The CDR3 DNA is TGTGCCAGTAGTATAGGGGGCGGGGCGAACACCGGGGAGCTGTTTTTT. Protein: CASSIGGGANTGELFF.

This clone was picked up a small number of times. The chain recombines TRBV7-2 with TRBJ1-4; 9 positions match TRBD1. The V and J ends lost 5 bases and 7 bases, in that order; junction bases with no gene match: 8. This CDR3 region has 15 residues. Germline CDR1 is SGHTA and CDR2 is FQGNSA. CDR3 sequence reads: CASSPTGGAGEKLFF. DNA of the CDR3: TGTGCCAGCAGCCCTACAGGGGGCGCAGGTGAAAAACTGTTTTTT.

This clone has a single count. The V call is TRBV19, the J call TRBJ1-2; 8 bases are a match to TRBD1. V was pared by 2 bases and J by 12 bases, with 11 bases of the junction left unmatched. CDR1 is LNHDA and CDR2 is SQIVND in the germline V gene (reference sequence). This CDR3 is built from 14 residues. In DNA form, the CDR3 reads TGTGCCAGTAGTATATCCCCACGACAGGGGAAGGACACCTTC. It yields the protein CASSISPRQGKDTF.

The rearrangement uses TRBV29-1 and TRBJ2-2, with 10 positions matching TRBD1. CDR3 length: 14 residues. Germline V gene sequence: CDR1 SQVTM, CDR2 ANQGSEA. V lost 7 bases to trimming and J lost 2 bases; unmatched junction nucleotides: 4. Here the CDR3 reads CSARTGGNTGELFF. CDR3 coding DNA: TGCAGCGCCCGGACAGGGGGAAACACCGGGGAGCTGTTTTTT.

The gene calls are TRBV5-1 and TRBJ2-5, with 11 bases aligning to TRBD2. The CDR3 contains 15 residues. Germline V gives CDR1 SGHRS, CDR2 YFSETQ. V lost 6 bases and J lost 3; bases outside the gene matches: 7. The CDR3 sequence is CASTDGTSGKETQYF. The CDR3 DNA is TGCGCCAGCACAGACGGGACTAGCGGAAAAGAGACCCAGTACTTC. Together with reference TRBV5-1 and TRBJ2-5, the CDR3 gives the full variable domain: KAGVTQTPRYLIKTRGQQVTLSCSPISGHRSVSWYQQTPGQGLQFLFEYFSETQRNKGNFPGRFSGRQFSNSRSEMNVSTLELGDSALYLCASTDGTSGKETQYFGPGTRLLVL.

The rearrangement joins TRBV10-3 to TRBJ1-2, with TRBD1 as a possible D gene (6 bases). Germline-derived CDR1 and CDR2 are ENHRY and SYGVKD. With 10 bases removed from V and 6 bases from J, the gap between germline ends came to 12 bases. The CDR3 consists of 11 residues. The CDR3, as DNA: TGTGCCACCAGGGGCACCGATGGCTACACCTTC. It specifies CATRGTDGYTF.

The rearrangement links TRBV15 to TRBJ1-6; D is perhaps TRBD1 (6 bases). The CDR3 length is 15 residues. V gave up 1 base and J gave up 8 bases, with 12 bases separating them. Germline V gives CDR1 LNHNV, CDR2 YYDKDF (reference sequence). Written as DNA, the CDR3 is TGTGCCACCAGCAGAGCAGGGACATCGGATTCACCCCTCCACTTT. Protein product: CATSRAGTSDSPLHF.

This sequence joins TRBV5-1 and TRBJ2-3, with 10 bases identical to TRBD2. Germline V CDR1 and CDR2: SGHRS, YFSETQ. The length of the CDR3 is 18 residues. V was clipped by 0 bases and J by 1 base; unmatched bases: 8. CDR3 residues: CASSLGRGLASRTDTQYF. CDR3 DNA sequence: TGCGCCAGCAGCTTGGGGAGGGGACTAGCGTCTCGCACAGATACGCAGTATTTT.

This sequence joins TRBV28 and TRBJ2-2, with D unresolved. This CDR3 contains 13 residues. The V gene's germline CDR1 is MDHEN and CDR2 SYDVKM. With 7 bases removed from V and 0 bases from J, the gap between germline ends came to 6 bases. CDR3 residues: CASIFANTGELFF. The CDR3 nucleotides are TGTGCCAGCATTTTCGCGAACACCGGGGAGCTGTTTTTT. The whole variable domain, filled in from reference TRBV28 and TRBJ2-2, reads DVKVTQSSRYLVKRTGEKVFLECVQDMDHENMFWYRQDPGLGLRLIYFSYDVKMKEKGDIPEGYSVSREKKERFSLILESASTNQTSMYLCASIFANTGELFFGEGSRLTVL.

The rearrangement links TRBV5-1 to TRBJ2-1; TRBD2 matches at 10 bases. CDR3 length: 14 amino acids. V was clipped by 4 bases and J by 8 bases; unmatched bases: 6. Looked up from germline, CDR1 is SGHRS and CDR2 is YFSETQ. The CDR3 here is CASSPRLAGDEQFF. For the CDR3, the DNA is TGCGCCAGCAGCCCCAGGCTAGCGGGAGATGAGCAGTTCTTC. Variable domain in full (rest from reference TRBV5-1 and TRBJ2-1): KAGVTQTPRYLIKTRGQQVTLSCSPISGHRSVSWYQQTPGQGLQFLFEYFSETQRNKGNFPGRFSGRQFSNSRSEMNVSTLELGDSALYLCASSPRLAGDEQFFGPGTRLTVL.

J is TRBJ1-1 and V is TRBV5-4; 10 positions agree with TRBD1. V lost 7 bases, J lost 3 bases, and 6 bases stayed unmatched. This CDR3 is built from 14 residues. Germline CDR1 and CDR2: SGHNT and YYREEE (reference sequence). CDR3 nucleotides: TGTGCCAGCCCTGACAGGGGGCCAGACACTGAAGCTTTCTTT. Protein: CASPDRGPDTEAFF.

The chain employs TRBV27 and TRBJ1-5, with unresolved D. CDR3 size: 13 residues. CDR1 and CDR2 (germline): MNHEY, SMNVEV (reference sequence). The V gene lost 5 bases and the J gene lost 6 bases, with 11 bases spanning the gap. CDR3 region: CASSETIGQPQHF. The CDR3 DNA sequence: TGTGCCAGCAGTGAGACAATAGGTCAGCCCCAGCATTTT.

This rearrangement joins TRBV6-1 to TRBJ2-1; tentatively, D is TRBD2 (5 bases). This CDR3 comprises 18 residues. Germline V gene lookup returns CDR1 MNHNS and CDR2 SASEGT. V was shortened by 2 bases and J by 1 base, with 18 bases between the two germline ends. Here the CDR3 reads CASSELFGPGWSYNEQFF. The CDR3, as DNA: TGTGCCAGCAGTGAACTGTTTGGGCCGGGATGGTCCTACAATGAGCAGTTCTTC.